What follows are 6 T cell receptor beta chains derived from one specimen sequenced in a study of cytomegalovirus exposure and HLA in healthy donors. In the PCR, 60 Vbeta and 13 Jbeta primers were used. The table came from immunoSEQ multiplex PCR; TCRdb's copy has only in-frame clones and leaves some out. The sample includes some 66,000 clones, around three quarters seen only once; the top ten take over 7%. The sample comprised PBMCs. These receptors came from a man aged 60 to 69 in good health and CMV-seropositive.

Here the CDR3 reads CASSDLRGGQETQYF. CDR3 nucleotide sequence: TGTGCCAGCAGTGACCTCCGCGGGGGCCAAGAGACCCAGTACTTC. The chain joins TRBV6-1 to TRBJ2-5; 7 nucleotides line up with TRBD2. CDR1 MNHNS and CDR2 SASEGT come from the germline V gene. The J segment lost 1 base and the V segment lost 3 bases, leaving 5 bases of the junction unmatched. The CDR3 length is 15 residues.

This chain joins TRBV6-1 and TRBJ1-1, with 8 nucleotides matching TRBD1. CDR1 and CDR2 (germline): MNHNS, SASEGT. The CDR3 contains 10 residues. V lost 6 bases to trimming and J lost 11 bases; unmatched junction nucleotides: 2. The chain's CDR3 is CASRDRAAFF. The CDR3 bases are TGTGCCAGCAGGGACAGGGCGGCTTTCTTT.

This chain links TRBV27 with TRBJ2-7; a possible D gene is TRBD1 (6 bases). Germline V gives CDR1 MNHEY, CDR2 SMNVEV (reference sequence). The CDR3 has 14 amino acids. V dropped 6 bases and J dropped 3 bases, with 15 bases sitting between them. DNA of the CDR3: TGTGCCAGCAGCCCCTCCGGGACAAACTACGAGCAGTACTTC. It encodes CASSPSGTNYEQYF.

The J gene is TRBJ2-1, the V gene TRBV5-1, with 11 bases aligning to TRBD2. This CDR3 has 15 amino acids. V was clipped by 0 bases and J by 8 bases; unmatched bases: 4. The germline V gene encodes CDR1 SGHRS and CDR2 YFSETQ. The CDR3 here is CASSLDGLAGHEQFF. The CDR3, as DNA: TGCGCCAGCAGCTTGGATGGACTAGCGGGCCATGAGCAGTTCTTC.

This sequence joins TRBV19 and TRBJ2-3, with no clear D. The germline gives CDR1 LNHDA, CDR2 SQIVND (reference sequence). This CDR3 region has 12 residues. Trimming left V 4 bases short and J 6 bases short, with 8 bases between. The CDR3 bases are TGTGCCAGTAGTACCGCCCGGGATACGCAGTATTTT. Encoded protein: CASSTARDTQYF.

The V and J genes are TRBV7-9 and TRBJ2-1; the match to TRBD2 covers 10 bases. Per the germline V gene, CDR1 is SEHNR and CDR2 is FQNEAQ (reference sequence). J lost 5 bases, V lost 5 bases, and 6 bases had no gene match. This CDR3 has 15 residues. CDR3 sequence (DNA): TGTGCCAGCAGCGGTGGACTAGCGGATAACAATGAGCAGTTCTTC. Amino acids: CASSGGLADNNEQFF.